These T cell receptor beta chains were read from a single sample in a study of control samples from healthy donors and cancer patients. This table comes from immunoSEQ multiplex PCR, and its TCRdb copy is limited to in-frame clones, with some not included. Among some 130,000 clones, 90% to 95% were seen once, and the ten largest hold about 1.5%. The material sequenced was PBMCs. These TCRs come from a middle-aged man with head and neck cancer. The CDR3 runs from the conserved cysteine through the conserved F or W. The D gene is left open where the match is weak. The size field is filled for only some rows; it gives once, few, many or a size class.

size: -; V: TRBV29-1; J: TRBJ1-2; D: -; CDR3: CSVDSFRGGSSYGYTF; DNA: TGCAGCGTCGACTCATTCCGTGGGGGGTCATCCTATGGCTACACCTTC
size: -; V: TRBV7-2; J: TRBJ1-2; D: -; CDR3: CASSQHRAYF; DNA: TGTGCCAGCAGCCAACACCGGGCCTACTTC
size: -; V: TRBV7-3; J: TRBJ2-2; D: -; CDR3: CASSLWVGRGLRTGELFF; DNA: TGTGCCAGCAGCTTATGGGTAGGTCGGGGACTTAGAACCGGGGAGCTGTTTTTT
size: -; V: TRBV6-5; J: TRBJ1-2; D: -; CDR3: CASSPQGKPQYGYTF; DNA: TGTGCCAGCAGCCCACAGGGAAAACCCCAATATGGCTACACCTTC
size: -; V: TRBV12-3/TRBV12-4; J: TRBJ1-2; D: -; CDR3: CATFPGDYGYTF; DNA: TGTGCCACCTTCCCAGGGGATTATGGCTACACCTTC
size: -; V: TRBV6-2/TRBV6-3; J: TRBJ1-6; D: -; CDR3: CASSYWGPLYNSPLHF; DNA: TGTGCCAGCAGTTATTGGGGGCCTCTGTATAATTCACCCCTCCACTTT
size: -; V: TRBV12-3/TRBV12-4; J: TRBJ2-7; D: -; CDR3: CATSGMGSYEQYF; DNA: TGTGCCACCTCAGGTATGGGCTCCTACGAGCAGTACTTC
size: -; V: TRBV24-1; J: TRBJ2-1; D: TRBD1; CDR3: CATAGQGANEQFF; DNA: TGTGCCACCGCAGGACAGGGGGCGAATGAGCAGTTCTTC
size: few; V: TRBV27; J: TRBJ2-1; D: TRBD2; CDR3: CASSSIGTSGGRSSYNEQFF; DNA: TGTGCCAGCAGTTCGATAGGGACTAGCGGGGGCCGCAGCTCCTACAATGAGCAGTTCTTC
size: -; V: TRBV5-1; J: TRBJ2-6; D: -; CDR3: CASSLAGANVLTF; DNA: TGCGCCAGCAGCTTGGCCGGGGCCAACGTCCTGACTTTC
size: -; V: TRBV24-1; J: TRBJ2-1; D: -; CDR3: CATSETAGAGYNEQFF; DNA: TGTGCCACCAGCGAGACTGCCGGCGCGGGTTACAATGAGCAGTTCTTC
size: -; V: TRBV9; J: TRBJ2-6; D: -; CDR3: CASSGRASGANVLTF; DNA: TGTGCCAGCAGTGGGCGGGCCTCTGGGGCCAACGTCCTGACTTTC
size: once; V: TRBV7-9; J: TRBJ1-3; D: -; CDR3: CASPGPFHTIYF; DNA: TGTGCCAGCCCCGGACCGTTCCACACCATATATTTT
size: -; V: TRBV5-1; J: TRBJ1-2; D: TRBD1; CDR3: CASSWTGVTNYGYTF; DNA: TGCGCCAGCAGCTGGACAGGGGTTACTAACTATGGCTACACCTTC
size: -; V: TRBV30; J: TRBJ2-3; D: -; CDR3: CAWTRGNTDTQYF; DNA: TGTGCCTGGACCCGGGGAAACACAGATACGCAGTATTTT
size: -; V: TRBV4-3; J: TRBJ1-1; D: -; CDR3: CASSQYYGGAAEAFF; DNA: TGCGCCAGCAGCCAATACTACGGGGGCGCGGCTGAAGCTTTCTTT
size: -; V: TRBV4-3; J: TRBJ2-4; D: -; CDR3: CASSQRTGPQYF; DNA: TGCGCCAGCAGCCAAAGAACAGGGCCCCAGTACTTC
size: -; V: TRBV4-1; J: TRBJ2-5; D: -; CDR3: CASSPSRSQHQETQYF; DNA: TGCGCCAGCAGCCCTTCTAGGTCCCAACACCAAGAGACCCAGTACTTC
size: -; V: TRBV28; J: TRBJ1-4; D: TRBD1; CDR3: CASRPTGGVHEKLFF; DNA: TGTGCCAGCAGACCTACAGGGGGGGTACATGAAAAACTGTTTTTT
size: -; V: TRBV3-1/TRBV3-2; J: TRBJ2-3; D: -; CDR3: CASSQISSTDTQYF; DNA: TGTGCCAGCAGCCAGATATCCAGCACAGATACGCAGTATTTT
size: -; V: TRBV6-5; J: TRBJ2-3; D: -; CDR3: CASSYIGGDTQYF; DNA: TGTGCCAGCAGTTACATTGGTGGGGATACGCAGTATTTT
size: once; V: TRBV4-3; J: TRBJ2-5; D: TRBD1; CDR3: CASSQDRGLGETQYF; DNA: TGCGCCAGCAGCCAGGACAGGGGGTTAGGGGAGACCCAGTACTTC
size: -; V: TRBV5-5; J: TRBJ1-1; D: -; CDR3: CASSPGKAALSNTEAFF; DNA: TGTGCCAGCAGCCCTGGGAAGGCCGCATTGTCGAACACTGAAGCTTTCTTT
size: -; V: TRBV6-5; J: TRBJ1-5; D: -; CDR3: CASSRRVSQPQHF; DNA: TGTGCCAGCAGCCGGAGGGTCAGTCAGCCCCAGCATTTT
size: -; V: TRBV4-3; J: TRBJ1-1; D: TRBD1; CDR3: CASSNRLTSGTGDTEAFF; DNA: TGCGCCAGCAGCAATCGTCTTACTTCCGGGACAGGGGACACTGAAGCTTTCTTT
size: -; V: TRBV12-3/TRBV12-4; J: TRBJ1-2; D: TRBD1; CDR3: CASSRGQDYGYTF; DNA: TGTGCCAGCAGCCGGGGACAGGACTATGGCTACACCTTC
size: -; V: TRBV12-3/TRBV12-4; J: TRBJ1-2; D: TRBD1; CDR3: CASSWTGGLGYTF; DNA: TGTGCCAGCAGCTGGACAGGGGGCTTGGGCTACACCTTC
size: -; V: TRBV7-9; J: TRBJ2-7; D: -; CDR3: CASSQSSKQYF; DNA: TGTGCCAGCAGCCAAAGTAGTAAGCAGTACTTC
size: -; V: TRBV18; J: TRBJ2-7; D: -; CDR3: CASSPQVPYEQYF; DNA: TGTGCCAGCTCACCGCAGGTCCCCTACGAGCAGTACTTC
size: -; V: TRBV6-5; J: TRBJ2-1; D: -; CDR3: CASSYLRGVEQFF; DNA: TGTGCCAGCAGTTACCTGCGGGGTGTTGAGCAGTTCTTC
size: -; V: TRBV5-4; J: TRBJ2-7; D: -; CDR3: CASRPRDLLKQYF; DNA: TGTGCCAGCAGGCCTAGGGACCTTTTGAAGCAGTACTTC
size: -; V: TRBV19; J: TRBJ2-5; D: TRBD2; CDR3: CASSMGGETQYF; DNA: TGTGCCAGTAGTATGGGAGGGGAGACCCAGTACTTC
size: -; V: TRBV6-5; J: TRBJ1-6; D: -; CDR3: CASSYGRGSSPLHF; DNA: TGTGCCAGCAGTTATGGCAGGGGAAGTTCACCCCTCCACTTT
size: -; V: TRBV11-2; J: TRBJ1-4; D: -; CDR3: CASSLENEKLFF; DNA: TGTGCCAGCAGCTTAGAAAATGAAAAACTGTTTTTT
size: -; V: TRBV6-5; J: TRBJ1-4; D: -; CDR3: CASSDSPNEKLFF; DNA: TGTGCCAGCTCGGACAGCCCTAATGAAAAACTGTTTTTT
size: -; V: TRBV6-5; J: TRBJ1-2; D: -; CDR3: CASSKRGVLDYGYTF; DNA: TGTGCCAGCAGTAAACGAGGGGTTCTAGACTATGGCTACACCTTC
size: -; V: TRBV3-1/TRBV3-2; J: TRBJ2-5; D: TRBD1; CDR3: CASSQDTGARKTQYF; DNA: TGTGCCAGCAGCCAAGATACAGGGGCCAGGAAGACCCAGTACTTC